This T cell receptor beta chain was captured in a study of blood T cell repertoires in COVID-19. The repertoire was sequenced with immunoSEQ multiplex PCR; TCRdb's copy has only in-frame clones and lacks some. The sample records over 150,000 clones, almost 80% being singletons. This CDR3 contains 16 residues. Trimming cost V 0 bases and J 1 base, with 11 bases left between them. Germline-derived CDR1 and CDR2 are SGHNT and YYREEE (reference sequence). This receptor was obtained from a woman aged 50 to 65 who had recovered from COVID-19. The chain uses TRBV5-4 and TRBJ1-3; a possible D gene is TRBD1 (6 bases). Sequencing used PBMCs or T cells enriched from blood (not recorded which). CDR3 nucleotides: TGTGCCAGCAGCTTGGAACAGGGATGGTCTGGAAACACCATATATTTT. Protein sequence: CASSLEQGWSGNTIYF.